This T cell receptor (beta chain) derives from a study of CD8 T cells in ankylosing spondylitis. Study-level points and caveats: Reports of some motif variants in reactive arthritis synovial fluid and blood predate this one. It was reported that disease-linked clones were significantly enriched in matched ankylosing spondylitis synovial fluid. Fewer than ten highly homologous variants made up a TCR beta motif that seemed to typify ankylosing spondylitis blood.

It was by quantitative 5'-RACE with molecular barcodes that TCR beta libraries were made. MiXCR, run by TCRdb on the 5' RACE reads, gives a single entry per CDR3 protein. The data hold a few hundred thousand distinct CDR3 sequences, with roughly 10% observed a single time. This clonotype was picked up many times. Its antigen is not known. The clonotype was recovered from a male donor with ankylosing spondylitis or in good health (not recorded which). The sequenced sample was blood, either unsorted or a sorted T cell fraction (not recorded which).

CDR3 loop: CASSRRWGTGELFF. DNA of the CDR3: TGTGCCAGCAGCCGCCGTTGGGGGACCGGGGAGCTGTTTTTT. The chain has TRBV4-2 and TRBJ2-2; either TRBD1 or TRBD2 may supply D (5 bases each). The CDR3 consists of 14 residues. Trimming cost V 4 bases and J 5 bases, with 11 bases left between them. Looked up from germline, CDR1 is LGHNA and CDR2 is YNFKEQ.